The 10 T cell receptor beta chains below come from one sample, sequenced in a study of PD-1 blockade in mismatch repair-deficient tumors. Stated time point: roughly 10-day in vitro stimulation with candidate neoantigen peptide 7. Only in-frame clones appear in the TCRdb table, and some are missing; sequencing was by immunoSEQ multiplex PCR. This sample has some 10,000 clones, with 80% to 90% found just once. No antigens are known for them. The sequencing here drew on cells cultured in vitro, taken from a patient treated with pembrolizumab. These receptors were taken from an adult with mismatch repair-deficient cancer.

The genes are TRBV7-3 and TRBJ2-7, with TRBD2 as a possible D gene (6 bases). Germline loops: CDR1 SGHTA, CDR2 FQGTGA. The CDR3 spans 19 residues. Trimming stripped 5 bases from V and 0 bases from J, with 26 bases between. CDR3 nucleotide sequence: TGTGCCAGCAGCCAAACGGGGTCTAGCGAGAACCTAAGCTCCTACGAGCAGTACTTC. This gives the protein CASSQTGSSENLSSYEQYF. Looking up the rest from reference TRBV7-3 and TRBJ2-7 gives the full variable domain: GAGVSQTPSNKVTEKGKYVELRCDPISGHTALYWYRQSLGQGPEFLIYFQGTGAADDSGLPNDRFFAVRPEGSVSTLKIQRTERGDSAVYLCASSQTGSSENLSSYEQYFGPGTRLTVT.

The chain has TRBV18 and TRBJ2-7, with unresolved D. V lost 6 bases and J 2 bases, leaving 23 bases between the germline ends. CDR3 length: 17 residues. Germline loops: CDR1 KGHSH, CDR2 LQKENI. DNA for the CDR3: TGTGCCAGCTCCTCCCTGAAAGGCAGCCATCTCACCTACGAGCAGTACTTC. It is translated as CASSSLKGSHLTYEQYF.

The chain carries TRBV6-6 and TRBJ1-5, with D possibly being TRBD1 (6 bases). V gave up 6 bases and J gave up 3 bases, with 15 bases separating them. This CDR3 is 15 amino acids long. Germline V gene lookup returns CDR1 MNHNY and CDR2 SVGAGI (reference sequence). CDR3 protein: CASRSLGGPNQPQHF. The CDR3 region has the DNA TGTGCCAGCAGATCCCTTGGGGGCCCCAATCAGCCCCAGCATTTT.

DNA of the CDR3: TGCGCCAGCAGCTTGCAAGAAAACTATGGCTACACCTTC. Translated, it gives CASSLQENYGYTF. V gene TRBV5-1 combines with J gene TRBJ1-2; D uncertain. V lost 1 base, J lost 2 bases, and 6 bases lay in between. CDR3 length equals 13 residues. Germline V gives CDR1 SGHRS, CDR2 YFSETQ.

The V call is TRBV5-1, the J call TRBJ2-7; D might be TRBD1 (5 bases). Trimming pared 5 bases from V and 0 bases from J, leaving 12 bases between. CDR1 SGHRS and CDR2 YFSETQ come from the germline V gene. The CDR3 is 14 amino acids. The CDR3 DNA reads TGCGCCAGCAGGTCACAGGAGAGCTCCTACGAGCAGTACTTC. It is translated as CASRSQESSYEQYF.

The rearrangement joins TRBV9 to TRBJ2-5; weak D call: TRBD2 (7 bases). V lost 4 bases to trimming and J lost 4 bases, with 11 bases between them. This CDR3 contains 13 residues. Germline CDR1 is SGDLS and CDR2 is YYNGEE. CDR3 bases: TGTGCCAGCAGCTTCGGGGGGCGAGAGACCCAGTACTTC. This gives the protein CASSFGGRETQYF.

The rearrangement joins TRBV28 to TRBJ2-7, with TRBD2 matching 7 bases. The germline gives CDR1 MDHEN, CDR2 SYDVKM. This CDR3 has 13 amino acids. V trimming: 10 bases; J trimming: 0 bases; junction bases outside the gene matches: 6. The CDR3 nucleotides read TGTGCCAACGAGCGGGGCTCCTCCTACGAGCAGTACTTC. Translation gives CANERGSSYEQYF.

This chain joins TRBV5-4 and TRBJ2-7; maybe TRBD1 (5 bases). Germline CDR1 and CDR2: SGHNT and YYREEE (reference sequence). Trimming stripped 4 bases from V and 5 bases from J, with 19 bases between. The CDR3 runs to 15 residues. This CDR3 is CASSPSTARWNEQYF. CDR3 DNA: TGTGCCAGCAGCCCGTCGACAGCCAGGTGGAACGAGCAGTACTTC.

V usage is TRBV20-1 and J usage is TRBJ1-2; tentatively, D is TRBD1 (5 bases). Trimming pared 6 bases from V and 8 bases from J, leaving 13 bases between. This CDR3 is 11 amino acids long. From germline, CDR1 is DFQATT and CDR2 SNEGSKA (reference sequence). The chain's CDR3 is CSASRGEGYTF. In nucleotides, the CDR3 is TGCAGTGCCTCTAGGGGTGAAGGCTACACCTTC.

This clone was found once. The chain recombines TRBV18 with TRBJ2-2; possibly TRBD2 for D (7 bases). Germline CDR1 and CDR2: KGHSH and LQKENI. With 6 bases removed from V and 6 bases from J, the gap between germline ends came to 14 bases. CDR3 length: 14 residues. The CDR3 loop reads CASSRGLESGELFF. CDR3 nucleotide sequence: TGTGCCAGCTCGCGGGGGCTGGAGTCCGGGGAGCTGTTTTTT.